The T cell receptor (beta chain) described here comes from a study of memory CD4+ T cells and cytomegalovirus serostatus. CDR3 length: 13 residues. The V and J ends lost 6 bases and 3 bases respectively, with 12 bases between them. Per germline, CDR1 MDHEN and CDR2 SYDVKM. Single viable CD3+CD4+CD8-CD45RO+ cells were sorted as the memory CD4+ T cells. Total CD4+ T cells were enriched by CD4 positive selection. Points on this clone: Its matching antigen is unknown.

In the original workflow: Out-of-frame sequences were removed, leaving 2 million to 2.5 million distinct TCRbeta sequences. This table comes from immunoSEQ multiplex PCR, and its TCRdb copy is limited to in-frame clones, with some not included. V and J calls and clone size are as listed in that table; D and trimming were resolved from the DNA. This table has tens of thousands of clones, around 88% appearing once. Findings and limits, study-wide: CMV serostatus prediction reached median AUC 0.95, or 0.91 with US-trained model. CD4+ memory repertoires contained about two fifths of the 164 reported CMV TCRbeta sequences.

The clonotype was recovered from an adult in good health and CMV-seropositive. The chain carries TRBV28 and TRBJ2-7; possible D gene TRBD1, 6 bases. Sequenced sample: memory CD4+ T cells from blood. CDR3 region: CASRSGTRYEQYF. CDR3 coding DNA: TGTGCCAGCAGATCCGGGACACGCTACGAGCAGTACTTC.